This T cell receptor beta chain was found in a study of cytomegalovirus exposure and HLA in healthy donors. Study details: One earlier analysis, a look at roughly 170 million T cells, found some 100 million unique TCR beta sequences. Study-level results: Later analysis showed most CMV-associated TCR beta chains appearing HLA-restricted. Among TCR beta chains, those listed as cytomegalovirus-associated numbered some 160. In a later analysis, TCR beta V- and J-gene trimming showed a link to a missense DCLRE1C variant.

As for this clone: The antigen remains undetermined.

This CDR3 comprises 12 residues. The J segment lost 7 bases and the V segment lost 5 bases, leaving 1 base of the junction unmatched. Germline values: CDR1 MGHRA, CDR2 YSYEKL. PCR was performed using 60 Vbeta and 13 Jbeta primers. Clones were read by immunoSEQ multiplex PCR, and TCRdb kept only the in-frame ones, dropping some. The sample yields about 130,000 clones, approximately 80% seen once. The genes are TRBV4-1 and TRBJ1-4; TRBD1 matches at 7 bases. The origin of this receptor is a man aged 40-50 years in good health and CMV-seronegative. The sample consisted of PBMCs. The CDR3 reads CASSAGGEKLFF. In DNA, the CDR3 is TGCGCCAGCAGCGCAGGGGGTGAAAAACTGTTTTTT.